Following are 31 T cell receptor beta chains from one sample sequenced in a study of blood T cell repertoires in COVID-19. Here immunoSEQ multiplex PCR was the method, and the copy in TCRdb shows in-frame clones only, minus some. The table records over 200,000 clones, around 85% of them present only once. The material sequenced was PBMCs or T cells enriched from blood (not recorded which). Receptors originate from a woman aged 45-65 years who had recovered from COVID-19.

This chain links TRBV5-1 with TRBJ1-3; D might be TRBD1 (6 bases). Germline V lookup: CDR1 SGHRS, CDR2 YFSETQ. CDR3 length: 17 amino acids. V was pared by 0 bases and J by 0 bases, with 13 bases between. CDR3 in DNA: TGCGCCAGCAGCTTGGATACAGGGACCAACTCTGGAAACACCATATATTTT. This translates into CASSLDTGTNSGNTIYF. The complete variable domain, with remaining parts taken from reference TRBV5-1 and TRBJ1-3, reads KAGVTQTPRYLIKTRGQQVTLSCSPISGHRSVSWYQQTPGQGLQFLFEYFSETQRNKGNFPGRFSGRQFSNSRSEMNVSTLELGDSALYLCASSLDTGTNSGNTIYFGEGSWLTVV.

This clone was observed at least ten times. V usage is TRBV3-1 (or the pseudogene TRBV3-2) and J usage is TRBJ2-1; 9 positions agree with TRBD2. The germline CDR1 and CDR2 sequences are LGHDT and YNNKEL (reference sequence). This CDR3 comprises 16 residues. After removal of 0 bases from V and 7 bases from J, the junction contained 7 bases not matched to a gene. CDR3 nucleotides: TGTGCCAGCAGCCAAGAGTGGCGGGAGGGGTGGAATGAGCAGTTCTTC. Its protein product is CASSQEWREGWNEQFF.

The V gene is TRBV28, the J gene TRBJ2-3; 11 nucleotides line up with TRBD1. CDR3 length: 17 amino acids. Germline loops: CDR1 MDHEN, CDR2 SYDVKM. V dropped 4 bases and J dropped 2; count of bases not matched to a gene: 8. For the CDR3, the DNA is TGTGCCAGCAGTTCCTTCGGGACAGGGGGTTTCACAGATACGCAGTATTTT. This encodes CASSSFGTGGFTDTQYF.

The gene calls are TRBV28 and TRBJ1-1; D ambiguous. The germline gives CDR1 MDHEN, CDR2 SYDVKM. V was shortened by 6 bases and J by 4 bases, with 6 bases between the two germline ends. This CDR3 comprises 11 residues. This CDR3 is CASSLFTEAFF. The DNA of the CDR3 is TGTGCCAGCAGCCTCTTCACTGAAGCTTTCTTT.

A single count supports this clone. The rearrangement uses TRBV9 and TRBJ2-7; 10 nucleotides line up with TRBD2. The germline V gene has CDR1 SGDLS and CDR2 YYNGEE. With 0 bases clipped from V and 1 base from J, the junction kept 4 bases outside the gene matches. There are 16 residues in the CDR3. The CDR3 reads CASSVGLAGASYEQYF. CDR3 nucleotide sequence: TGTGCCAGCAGCGTAGGACTAGCGGGTGCTTCCTACGAGCAGTACTTC.

V is TRBV27 and J is TRBJ2-7, with a tentative D call TRBD1 (6 bases). The CDR3 length is 13 residues. From germline, CDR1 is MNHEY and CDR2 SMNVEV (reference sequence). The ends were cut back, 6 bases at V and 3 bases at J, with 12 bases in the middle. The CDR3 protein is CASSRTVNYEQYF. The CDR3 DNA sequence: TGTGCCAGCAGCAGGACAGTGAACTACGAGCAGTACTTC.

This clone was seen once. The chain employs TRBV3-1 (or the pseudogene TRBV3-2) and TRBJ2-7; possible D gene TRBD2, 6 bases. In germline, CDR1 is LGHDT, CDR2 YNNKEL (reference sequence). V was pared by 1 base and J by 13 bases, with 20 bases between. The CDR3 is 14 amino acids. The chain's CDR3 is CASSQVRSGREFYF. CDR3 DNA: TGTGCCAGCAGCCAAGTTAGATCGGGACGGGAGTTTTACTTC.

The genes are TRBV7-2 and TRBJ2-5; D unclear. CDR3 length equals 16 residues. Germline V gene sequence: CDR1 SGHTA, CDR2 FQGNSA. The V gene lost 1 base and the J gene lost 4 bases, with 16 bases spanning the gap. The CDR3 sequence is CASSLVVQVIRETQYF. The CDR3 DNA sequence: TGTGCCAGCAGCTTAGTGGTTCAGGTCATCCGAGAGACCCAGTACTTC.

This clone was counted only a few times. This chain joins TRBV28 and TRBJ1-5, with D maybe TRBD1 (5 bases). In germline, CDR1 is MDHEN, CDR2 SYDVKM. The CDR3 consists of 16 residues. Between the trimmed V and J ends, which lost 4 bases and 0 bases, there was a span of 13 bases. Here the CDR3 reads CASSYWDFNSNQPQHF. In nucleotides, the CDR3 is TGTGCCAGCAGTTATTGGGACTTCAATAGCAATCAGCCCCAGCATTTT.

V and J are TRBV15 and TRBJ1-2; D is unclear. V was pared by 1 base and J by 4 bases, with 4 bases between. Germline V gene sequence: CDR1 LNHNV, CDR2 YYDKDF (reference sequence). The CDR3 is made up of 12 amino acids. The CDR3 reads CATSRASYGYTF. The CDR3 coding sequence is TGTGCCACCAGCAGAGCCTCCTATGGCTACACCTTC.

The chain couples TRBV19 to TRBJ1-1; tentatively, D is TRBD1 (5 bases). This CDR3 spans 17 amino acids. V was pared by 7 bases and J by 0 bases, with 21 bases between. Germline values: CDR1 LNHDA, CDR2 SQIVND (reference sequence). DNA of the CDR3: TGTGCCAGTACCCTGGGGGGGTTTAACCCTATGAACACTGAAGCTTTCTTT. Its translation: CASTLGGFNPMNTEAFF. The full variable domain, rest sourced from reference TRBV19 and TRBJ1-1, is DGGITQSPKYLFRKEGQNVTLSCEQNLNHDAMYWYRQDPGQGLRLIYYSQIVNDFQKGDIAEGYSVSREKKESFPLTVTSAQKNPTAFYLCASTLGGFNPMNTEAFFGQGTRLTVV.

The chain joins TRBV6-5 to TRBJ1-6; D remains ambiguous. Trimming stripped 1 base from V and 9 bases from J, with 16 bases between. Per the germline V gene, CDR1 is MNHEY and CDR2 is SVGAGI. This CDR3 has 16 amino acids. CDR3 in DNA: TGTGCCAGCAGTTACTATTCAGAGGGATCGGGTTCACCCCTCCACTTT. It encodes CASSYYSEGSGSPLHF.

This clone was seen once. This sequence joins TRBV12-3 or TRBV12-4 and TRBJ1-2, with TRBD1 identical over 11 bases. The CDR3 length is 13 residues. Trimming took 6 bases from V and 6 from J; bases not matched to a gene: 3. CDR3 loop: CASSGGQGDGYTF. CDR3 in DNA: TGTGCCAGCAGCGGGGGACAGGGGGATGGCTACACCTTC.

This clone was seen once. The chain employs TRBV7-9 and TRBJ1-2; 7 positions match TRBD1. The CDR3 loop spans 13 amino acids. Germline V gene data show CDR1 as SEHNR and CDR2 as FQNEAQ (reference sequence). Trimming at V came to 11 bases and at J to 2 bases, leaving 8 bases not matched to a gene. The CDR3 here is CAGVRTGNYGYTF. CDR3 nucleotides: TGTGCCGGGGTTAGGACAGGCAACTATGGCTACACCTTC.

This clone came up a few times. The V gene is TRBV5-5, the J gene TRBJ1-1, with D unresolved. Trimming left V 4 bases short and J 4 bases short, with 17 bases between. The CDR3 sequence is 15 residues long. Per the germline V gene, CDR1 is SGHKS and CDR2 is YYEKEE (reference sequence). The CDR3 DNA sequence: TGTGCCAGCAGCCCCCCATCGCCGGGGAGCACTGAAGCTTTCTTT. It codes for CASSPPSPGSTEAFF.

The chain uses TRBV13 and TRBJ1-1; a possible D gene is TRBD1 (5 bases). Trimming pared 5 bases from V and 0 bases from J, leaving 13 bases between. Per the germline V gene, CDR1 is PRHDT and CDR2 is FYEKMQ (reference sequence). CDR3 length: 15 residues. The CDR3 DNA follows: TGTGCCAGCAGCCCTTGGGGGGATATGAACACTGAAGCTTTCTTT. Encoded protein: CASSPWGDMNTEAFF.

Only a few counts were recorded for this clone. The genes are TRBV7-9 and TRBJ1-3; 9 positions match TRBD1. Germline V gives CDR1 SEHNR, CDR2 FQNEAQ (reference sequence). This CDR3 region has 16 residues. Trimming cost V 4 bases and J 4 bases; bases outside gene matches: 8. The DNA for the CDR3 is TGTGCCAGCAGCTCCTCCGGGACAGGGATCGGAAACACCATATATTTT. Translated: CASSSSGTGIGNTIYF.

The CDR3 reads CASSDTGSNQPQHF. The CDR3, as DNA: TGTGCCAGCAGTGATACAGGTAGCAATCAGCCCCAGCATTTT. The chain has TRBV2 and TRBJ1-5, with a possible D match to TRBD1 (5 bases). Germline CDR1 reads SNHLY; CDR2 reads FYNNEI. Trimming pared 3 bases from V and 0 bases from J, leaving 6 bases between. The CDR3 is made up of 14 amino acids.

V gene TRBV19 combines with J gene TRBJ2-7; D gene uncertain. The CDR3 loop spans 13 amino acids. CDR1 and CDR2 from the germline V gene are LNHDA and SQIVND (reference sequence). V gave up 2 bases and J gave up 7 bases, with 12 bases separating them. The CDR3 here is CASSIRVSWEQYF. The CDR3 DNA is TGTGCCAGTAGTATACGCGTTTCGTGGGAGCAGTACTTC. Supplemented by reference TRBV19 and TRBJ2-7, the full variable domain reads DGGITQSPKYLFRKEGQNVTLSCEQNLNHDAMYWYRQDPGQGLRLIYYSQIVNDFQKGDIAEGYSVSREKKESFPLTVTSAQKNPTAFYLCASSIRVSWEQYFGPGTRLTVT.

V usage is TRBV5-6 and J usage is TRBJ1-6, with TRBD1 matching over 8 bases. V shed 4 bases, J shed 7 bases, and the junction held 10 bases outside the gene matches. The CDR3 has 16 residues. The germline gives CDR1 SGHDT, CDR2 YYEEEE. The CDR3 spells CASSPRQGKWNSPLHF. The CDR3 DNA reads as TGTGCCAGCAGCCCTCGACAGGGGAAATGGAATTCACCCCTCCACTTT.

The chain couples TRBV29-1 to TRBJ1-2; D unresolved. This CDR3 has 13 amino acids. V gave up 2 bases and J gave up 1 base, with 8 bases separating them. Germline V gene sequence: CDR1 SQVTM, CDR2 ANQGSEA. CDR3 protein: CSVEFGNNYGYTF. The CDR3 nucleotides are TGCAGCGTTGAATTCGGGAATAACTATGGCTACACCTTC.

The rearrangement joins TRBV5-6 to TRBJ1-2; D remains ambiguous. The CDR3 extends over 14 amino acids. The germline gives CDR1 SGHDT, CDR2 YYEEEE. The ends were cut back, 0 bases at V and 5 bases at J, with 11 bases in the middle. CDR3: CASSLARVTYGYTF. CDR3 bases: TGTGCCAGCAGCTTGGCGAGGGTAACATATGGCTACACCTTC.

The V and J genes are TRBV7-8 and TRBJ2-7, with TRBD1 as a possible D gene (5 bases). The CDR3 has 15 amino acids. CDR1 and CDR2 from the germline V gene are SGHVS and FQNEAQ. V lost 7 bases, J lost 5 bases, and 21 bases lay in between. CDR3 in amino acids: CASTKTRQGLNEQYF. The CDR3 DNA reads as TGTGCCAGCACCAAGACGAGGCAGGGATTGAACGAGCAGTACTTC.

The chain recombines TRBV10-3 with TRBJ2-2, with TRBD1 identical over 9 bases. Trimming removed 3 bases from V and 3 bases from J; junction bases left unmatched: 5. In germline, CDR1 is ENHRY, CDR2 SYGVKD. The CDR3 spans 16 residues. The CDR3, as DNA: TGTGCCATCAGTGACTGGGACAGGGAGGACACCGGGGAGCTGTTTTTT. This translates into CAISDWDREDTGELFF.

The V gene is TRBV7-2, the J gene TRBJ2-5; D gene ambiguous. V shed 4 bases and J shed 0 bases, with 9 bases lying between them. The length of the CDR3 is 14 residues. Germline-derived CDR1 and CDR2 are SGHTA and FQGNSA. The CDR3 DNA sequence: TGTGCCAGCAGCTCTCGAGTCTACCAAGAGACCCAGTACTTC. It yields the protein CASSSRVYQETQYF. Supplemented by reference TRBV7-2 and TRBJ2-5, the full variable domain reads GAGVSQSPSNKVTEKGKDVELRCDPISGHTALYWYRQSLGQGLEFLIYFQGNSAPDKSGLPSDRFSAERTGGSVSTLTIQRTQQEDSAVYLCASSSRVYQETQYFGPGTRLLVL.

V gene TRBV7-9 combines with J gene TRBJ2-1, with 8 bases identical to TRBD2. This CDR3 contains 15 residues. Looked up from germline, CDR1 is SEHNR and CDR2 is FQNEAQ (reference sequence). The V segment lost 5 bases and the J segment 9 bases; nucleotides outside the gene matches: 12. The CDR3 region has the DNA TGTGCCAGCAGCCCCTTAGGAGCGGGAGTCATTGAGCAGTTCTTC. It encodes CASSPLGAGVIEQFF.

Points on this clone: Other DNA sequences in the same sample also yield this CDR3. J is TRBJ1-5 and V is TRBV27, with no clear D. The CDR3 totals 15 residues. Germline V gene sequence: CDR1 MNHEY, CDR2 SMNVEV (reference sequence). V was pared by 0 bases and J by 7 bases, with 13 bases between. Written as DNA, the CDR3 is TGTGCCAGCAGTTTATCTGGCGGCGCGGGGCAGCCCCAGCATTTT. This gives the protein CASSLSGGAGQPQHF.

CDR3 bases: TGTGCCTGGAGTGTTTTTGGACAGGGCAGCCATGAGCAGTTCTTC. Amino acids: CAWSVFGQGSHEQFF. This chain links TRBV30 with TRBJ2-1; 8 bases are shared with TRBD1. Germline CDR1 GTSNPN, CDR2 SVGIG (reference sequence). The CDR3 spans 15 residues. The V and J ends lost 0 bases and 8 bases, in that order; junction bases with no gene match: 9.

This chain links TRBV18 with TRBJ2-3, with D possibly TRBD2 on 5 matching bases. This CDR3 region has 15 residues. Germline CDR1 is KGHSH and CDR2 is LQKENI. With 4 bases removed from V and 0 bases from J, the gap between germline ends came to 11 bases. The CDR3 sequence is CASSRSGLSTDTQYF. CDR3 sequence (DNA): TGTGCCAGCTCACGATCGGGGTTAAGCACAGATACGCAGTATTTT. Supplemented by reference TRBV18 and TRBJ2-3, the full variable domain reads NAGVMQNPRHLVRRRGQEARLRCSPMKGHSHVYWYRQLPEEGLKFMVYLQKENIIDESGMPKERFSAEFPKEGPSILRIQQVVRGDSAAYFCASSRSGLSTDTQYFGPGTRLTVL.

CDR3 in amino acids: CSGGDGEAFF. The CDR3 DNA reads TGCAGTGGGGGGGACGGTGAAGCTTTCTTT. The chain is built from TRBV29-1 and TRBJ1-1; the D gene is possibly TRBD1 (5 bases). Per germline, CDR1 SQVTM and CDR2 ANQGSEA. CDR3 size: 10 residues.

This clone was seen a single time. The V gene is TRBV5-1, the J gene TRBJ2-3, with unresolved D. The V gene's germline CDR1 is SGHRS and CDR2 YFSETQ. V was clipped by 0 bases and J by 0 bases, with 11 bases between them. The CDR3 consists of 16 residues. CDR3 region: CASSLAVAISTDTQYF. In DNA form, the CDR3 reads TGCGCCAGCAGCTTGGCCGTTGCGATCAGCACAGATACGCAGTATTTT.